This record looks at one T cell receptor (beta chain) sequence and its context. Its antigen is unidentified. The CDR3 contains 13 residues. From germline, CDR1 is DFQATT and CDR2 SNEGSKA (reference sequence). Trimming stripped 5 bases from V and 1 base from J, with 11 bases between. This entry belongs to a study of T-cell reconstitution after alpha-beta-depleted transplantation in children. Study outcomes and limitations: When one year had passed after transplant, most T-cell counts and diversity came from newly produced T cells. Several hundred rapidly expanded clones from non-depleted graft cells reportedly supplied alpha-beta T cells about two months post-transplant.

TCRbeta library preparation incorporated unique molecular identifiers. TCRdb reanalysed the PCR reads using MiXCR and keeps one entry per CDR3 protein. Of 800,000 to 1,000,000 distinct CDR3 sequences in the sample, about 29% were seen once. The chain joins TRBV20-1 to TRBJ1-1; D remains ambiguous. The receptor's source is a boy younger than two who had a stem cell transplant for SCID, so the T cells may come from the graft donor. The sample was PBMCs, mostly from graft donor cells, taken 360 days after TCRalphabeta/CD19-depleted stem cell transplant. The CDR3 here is CSADQPANTEAFF. CDR3 sequence (DNA): TGCAGTGCTGACCAGCCAGCGAACACTGAAGCTTTCTTT.